The 7 T cell receptor beta chains below were found in one sample sequenced in a study of cytomegalovirus exposure and HLA in healthy donors. Method: immunoSEQ multiplex PCR; TCRdb's copy keeps in-frame clones and lacks some. The data show fewer than 200,000 clones, roughly 91% seen once. Sequenced sample: PBMCs. Receptor source: a young woman in good health and CMV-seropositive.

CDR3 DNA sequence: TGTGCCAGCAGCTTTCGACTAGCGGGAGGGTACAATGAGCAGTTCTTC. It codes for CASSFRLAGGYNEQFF. The chain recombines TRBV5-6 with TRBJ2-1, with 14 bases that match TRBD2. This CDR3 region has 16 residues. With V trimmed by 2 bases and J by 4 bases, 2 bases remained unmatched. Germline assignment: CDR1 SGHDT and CDR2 YYEEEE.

The chain joins TRBV6-4 to TRBJ2-1; 11 nucleotides line up with TRBD2. The germline V gene has CDR1 MRHNA and CDR2 SNTAGT. CDR3 length: 14 amino acids. The V and J ends lost 6 bases and 16 bases, in that order; junction bases with no gene match: 14. CDR3 residues: CASRPKLAGESGFF. CDR3 nucleotides: TGTGCCAGCAGGCCGAAACTAGCGGGAGAGTCTGGCTTCTTC.

This clone was detected once. The gene calls are TRBV10-1 and TRBJ2-7, with a possible D match to TRBD2 (5 bases). Between the trimmed V and J ends, which lost 8 bases and 2 bases, there was a span of 19 bases. CDR1 is WNHNN, CDR2 SYGVQD, per germline (reference sequence). There are 15 residues in the CDR3. The CDR3 protein is CASSRGKPGTYEQYF. The CDR3 DNA reads TGCGCCAGCTCTCGAGGAAAACCGGGGACCTACGAGCAGTACTTC.

With regard to this clone: The sample has other DNA sequences that encode this CDR3 too. CDR3 coding DNA: TGCAGCGTTGAAGCGGGAGGCGCTTACGAGCAGTACTTC. As protein: CSVEAGGAYEQYF. The gene calls are TRBV29-1 and TRBJ2-7; 7 bases match TRBD2. Per the germline V gene, CDR1 is SQVTM and CDR2 is ANQGSEA. The CDR3 contains 13 residues. The V and J ends lost 1 base and 4 bases, in that order; junction bases with no gene match: 4.

V and J are TRBV7-2 and TRBJ1-2; 10 nucleotides line up with TRBD1. Germline assignment: CDR1 SGHTA and CDR2 FQGNSA. This CDR3 spans 17 amino acids. V trimming: 2 bases; J trimming: 0 bases; junction bases outside the gene matches: 6. The CDR3 nucleotides read TGTGCCAGCAGCTTAACCCGACAGGGGGCTGCTAACTATGGCTACACCTTC. Protein sequence: CASSLTRQGAANYGYTF.

The CDR3 coding sequence is TGTGCCAGCAGCGGCCCAGACAGGGCCCACGAGCAGTACTTC. It is translated as CASSGPDRAHEQYF. The chain employs TRBV11-2 and TRBJ2-7; 7 nucleotides line up with TRBD1. The CDR3 loop spans 14 amino acids. From germline, CDR1 is SGHAT and CDR2 FQNNGV. With V trimmed by 5 bases and J by 5 bases, 9 bases remained unmatched.

The J gene is TRBJ1-1, the V gene TRBV30, with D perhaps matching TRBD1 (6 bases). The germline CDR1 and CDR2 sequences are GTSNPN and SVGIG (reference sequence). The length of the CDR3 is 13 residues. V was clipped by 4 bases and J by 1 base, with 10 bases between them. This CDR3 reads CAWTQGRNTEAFF. CDR3 DNA: TGTGCCTGGACACAGGGTAGGAACACTGAAGCTTTCTTT.